One sample yielded the 29 T cell receptor beta chains listed below, sequenced in a study of blood T cell repertoires in COVID-19. The assay was immunoSEQ multiplex PCR, and TCRdb's table has in-frame clones only and misses some. The data show approximately 190,000 clones, 60% to 80% seen once. Sequenced material: peripheral blood. These TCRs come from a man aged 55 to 70 with active or convalescent COVID-19.

The rearrangement joins TRBV5-6 to TRBJ1-4; TRBD1 matches 7 bases. J gave up 2 bases and V 3 bases, and 10 bases lay outside the gene matches. The germline V gene encodes CDR1 SGHDT and CDR2 YYEEEE. CDR3 length: 17 residues. The CDR3 nucleotides are TGTGCCAGCAGCTCAAATTCTGACAGGGCGACTAATGAAAAACTGTTTTTT. Protein: CASSSNSDRATNEKLFF. The full variable domain, completed using reference TRBV5-6 and TRBJ1-4, is DAGVTQSPTHLIKTRGQQVTLRCSPKSGHDTVSWYQQALGQGPQFIFQYYEEEERQRGNFPDRFSGHQFPNYSSELNVNALLLGDSALYLCASSSNSDRATNEKLFFGSGTQLSVL.

V usage is TRBV5-4 and J usage is TRBJ2-5; 9 bases are shared with TRBD2. The length of the CDR3 is 17 residues. CDR1 and CDR2 from the germline V gene are SGHNT and YYREEE (reference sequence). J lost 4 bases, V lost 2 bases, and 12 bases had no gene match. The CDR3 DNA reads TGTGCCAGCAGCTTAAGTAGCGGGAGAGAGGGGAGAGAGACCCAGTACTTC. Residues: CASSLSSGREGRETQYF. Filled out from reference TRBV5-4 and TRBJ2-5, the complete variable domain reads ETGVTQSPTHLIKTRGQQVTLRCSSQSGHNTVSWYQQALGQGPQFIFQYYREEENGRGNFPPRFSGLQFPNYSSELNVNALELDDSALYLCASSLSSGREGRETQYFGPGTRLLVL.

This clone has only one observation. V is TRBV4-3 and J is TRBJ2-5; 7 bases map to TRBD1. CDR3 length equals 14 residues. J was trimmed by 1 base and V by 4 bases; bases with no gene match: 3. Germline V gives CDR1 LGHNA, CDR2 YSLEER. CDR3 nucleotide sequence: TGCGCCAGCAGCCCGGGGACAGTCCAAGAGACCCAGTACTTC. It yields the protein CASSPGTVQETQYF.

The rearrangement joins TRBV5-1 to TRBJ2-2; tentatively, D is TRBD2 (6 bases). CDR3 length: 16 residues. Germline V gene data show CDR1 as SGHRS and CDR2 as YFSETQ. V lost 0 bases, J lost 3 bases, and 12 bases lay in between. The CDR3: CASSLVAGHDTGELFF. The CDR3 DNA reads as TGCGCCAGCAGCTTGGTTGCGGGGCACGACACCGGGGAGCTGTTTTTT.

A few counts support this clone. This chain uses TRBV6-2 or TRBV6-3 with TRBJ1-2; D gene unclear. This CDR3 has 15 amino acids. The V and J ends lost 2 bases and 3 bases respectively, with 13 bases between them. The germline V gene encodes CDR1 MNHEY and CDR2 SVGEGT. Written as DNA, the CDR3 is TGTGCCAGCAGTTACGGCGGCCTGAGGGACTATGGCTACACCTTC. Its translation is CASSYGGLRDYGYTF.

A note on this clone: A single base separates this from a much larger clone, so it may be a read error. The CDR3 nucleotides read TGTGCCAGCAGCTTAGAGCTTAGCGGGAGGAAGGGCACAGATACGCAGTATTTT. This gives the protein CASSLELSGRKGTDTQYF. This chain joins TRBV3-1 (or the pseudogene TRBV3-2) and TRBJ2-3; TRBD2 matches 10 bases. This CDR3 has 18 amino acids. CDR1 is LGHDT and CDR2 is YNNKEL in the germline V gene (reference sequence). V gave up 5 bases and J gave up 1 base; unmatched junction bases: 12.

This chain joins TRBV4-2 and TRBJ2-3; TRBD2 matches at 12 bases. Germline V gene lookup returns CDR1 LGHNA and CDR2 YNFKEQ. The J segment lost 2 bases and the V segment lost 4 bases, leaving 1 base of the junction unmatched. The CDR3 is 15 amino acids. The DNA of the CDR3 is TGTGCCAGCAGCCGACTAGCGGGGGCCACAGATACGCAGTATTTT. Its translation: CASSRLAGATDTQYF.

The chain combines TRBV6-5 with TRBJ2-7; 9 bases agree with TRBD1. CDR3 length: 13 residues. Losses at the gene ends were 9 bases for V and 6 bases for J; bases not matched to a gene: 9. CDR1 and CDR2 from the germline V gene are MNHEY and SVGAGI. CDR3: CASRTGASLEQYF. The DNA of the CDR3 is TGTGCCAGTCGGACAGGGGCTTCTCTCGAGCAGTACTTC.

The V and J genes are TRBV6-5 and TRBJ2-7; D perhaps matches TRBD2 (6 bases). The CDR3 length is 15 residues. CDR1 is MNHEY and CDR2 is SVGAGI in the germline V gene. V lost 0 bases, J lost 6 bases, and 15 bases lay in between. CDR3 amino acids: CASSYSTSHLPEQYF. In nucleotides, the CDR3 is TGTGCCAGCAGTTACTCGACTAGTCATCTCCCCGAGCAGTACTTC.

The rearrangement joins TRBV30 to TRBJ1-3; D is uncertain. The CDR3 consists of 15 residues. V shed 3 bases and J shed 0 bases, with 12 bases lying between them. Germline assignment: CDR1 GTSNPN and CDR2 SVGIG (reference sequence). CDR3 amino acids: CAWSSALTSGNTIYF. CDR3 nucleotide sequence: TGTGCCTGGAGCAGCGCCCTTACCTCTGGAAACACCATATATTTT.

In its sample, this clone was seen once. V gene TRBV11-1 combines with J gene TRBJ1-4; 8 bases agree with TRBD1. Unmatched junction bases numbered 6, after V lost 6 bases and J lost 6 bases. The germline V gene encodes CDR1 SGHAT and CDR2 FQDESV (reference sequence). This CDR3 contains 14 residues. CDR3 in DNA: TGTGCCAGCAGTTTGGACAGGGTGGATGAAAAACTGTTTTTT. Protein sequence: CASSLDRVDEKLFF.

The rearrangement uses TRBV7-2 and TRBJ2-5; TRBD2 might be the D (6 bases). The V and J ends lost 7 bases and 4 bases respectively, with 13 bases between them. This CDR3 is 13 amino acids long. Germline values: CDR1 SGHTA, CDR2 FQGNSA. The CDR3 DNA sequence: TGTGCCAGCATGGCGGGGTTGGGAGAGACCCAGTACTTC. Translation gives CASMAGLGETQYF. The full variable domain, its missing parts supplied by reference TRBV7-2 and TRBJ2-5, is GAGVSQSPSNKVTEKGKDVELRCDPISGHTALYWYRQSLGQGLEFLIYFQGNSAPDKSGLPSDRFSAERTGGSVSTLTIQRTQQEDSAVYLCASMAGLGETQYFGPGTRLLVL.

The V gene is TRBV12-3 or TRBV12-4, the J gene TRBJ2-7; 7 bases line up with TRBD1. The CDR3 totals 13 residues. The V gene end was trimmed by 6 bases and the J gene end by 7 bases; junction bases not matched to a gene: 9. The CDR3 coding sequence is TGTGCCAGCAGCCCCGCAGGCAGGGGGGAGCAGTACTTC. This translates into CASSPAGRGEQYF.

The chain recombines TRBV4-2 with TRBJ2-4, with D possibly TRBD2 on 6 matching bases. This CDR3 is built from 15 residues. V was pared by 3 bases and J by 0 bases, with 9 bases between. Germline loops: CDR1 LGHNA, CDR2 YNFKEQ. The CDR3 nucleotides read TGTGCCAGCAGCCAGGGGGGAGTAGCCAAAAACATTCAGTACTTC. Translating gives CASSQGGVAKNIQYF.

The chain links TRBV12-3 or TRBV12-4 to TRBJ1-3, with D possibly matching TRBD1 (6 bases). The CDR3 length is 13 residues. V lost 2 bases and J 11 bases, leaving 13 bases between the germline ends. The CDR3 bases are TGTGCCAGCAGTTTACTAGGGGGAGCGGCCATATATTTT. This codes for CASSLLGGAAIYF.

The chain couples TRBV19 to TRBJ1-4; D gene ambiguous. V was cut by 6 bases and J by 8 bases, with 16 bases left in between. Germline V gives CDR1 LNHDA, CDR2 SQIVND (reference sequence). This CDR3 has 14 residues. The CDR3, as DNA: TGTGCCAGTAGCCCGGGATCCCAAGCGGAAAAACTGTTTTTT. It encodes CASSPGSQAEKLFF.

The rearrangement uses TRBV4-3 and TRBJ2-1; tentative D call: TRBD2 (5 bases). Trimming pared 0 bases from V and 5 bases from J, leaving 14 bases between. The germline V gene encodes CDR1 LGHNA and CDR2 YSLEER. The CDR3 runs 16 residues. The CDR3 coding sequence is TGCGCCAGCAGCCAAGATCTCCGAGGGAGCCACAATGAGCAGTTCTTC. Protein sequence: CASSQDLRGSHNEQFF.

The chain combines TRBV9 with TRBJ2-5; 12 nucleotides line up with TRBD1. Germline lookup yields CDR1 SGDLS and CDR2 YYNGEE. The CDR3 is 16 residues long. V shed 0 bases and J 5 bases; nucleotides not matched to a gene: 5. The CDR3 nucleotides are TGTGCCAGCAGCGTAGCTACGGGGACAGGGGGCGAGACCCAGTACTTC. It yields the protein CASSVATGTGGETQYF.

The chain links TRBV19 to TRBJ1-2; tentatively, D is TRBD1 (6 bases). CDR1 LNHDA and CDR2 SQIVND come from the germline V gene (reference sequence). The ends were cut back, 4 bases at V and 7 bases at J, with 13 bases in the middle. The CDR3 extends over 13 amino acids. CDR3 nucleotides: TGTGCCAGTAGTACGGGCAGGGGAGTTGGCTACACCTTC. Translation: CASSTGRGVGYTF.

V gene TRBV10-3 combines with J gene TRBJ1-5; 7 bases agree with TRBD1. Germline V gene lookup returns CDR1 ENHRY and CDR2 SYGVKD. V was pared by 3 bases and J by 6 bases, with 5 bases of the junction left unmatched. The CDR3 loop spans 14 amino acids. The CDR3 DNA follows: TGTGCCATCAGTGAATTACAGGGGCCTCAGCCCCAGCATTTT. Amino acid sequence: CAISELQGPQPQHF.

The chain combines TRBV19 with TRBJ1-5; tentatively, D is TRBD1 (6 bases). Germline lookup yields CDR1 LNHDA and CDR2 SQIVND (reference sequence). This CDR3 spans 17 amino acids. The ends were cut back, 5 bases at V and 0 bases at J, with 17 bases in the middle. The CDR3 coding sequence is TGTGCCAGTAGTGGCCGAGGGGGGGGCGCTAGCAATCAGCCCCAGCATTTT. This gives the protein CASSGRGGGASNQPQHF.

This rearrangement joins TRBV5-1 to TRBJ2-7, with a weak D call TRBD1 (6 bases). Trimming stripped 2 bases from V and 3 bases from J, with 12 bases between. The V gene's germline CDR1 is SGHRS and CDR2 YFSETQ. The CDR3 totals 14 residues. CDR3 nucleotides: TGCGCCAGCAGCTTCCACAGGGCAGGCTACGAGCAGTACTTC. It specifies CASSFHRAGYEQYF. The whole variable domain, remainder taken from reference TRBV5-1 and TRBJ2-7, is KAGVTQTPRYLIKTRGQQVTLSCSPISGHRSVSWYQQTPGQGLQFLFEYFSETQRNKGNFPGRFSGRQFSNSRSEMNVSTLELGDSALYLCASSFHRAGYEQYFGPGTRLTVT.

The chain combines TRBV15 with TRBJ1-1; D perhaps matches TRBD1 (5 bases). Deletions cut 4 bases from V and 0 bases from J, with 9 bases between. The CDR3 extends over 14 amino acids. Germline V gives CDR1 LNHNV, CDR2 YYDKDF (reference sequence). The CDR3 is CATSMRGLNTEAFF. Written as DNA, the CDR3 is TGTGCCACCAGCATGCGGGGGTTGAACACTGAAGCTTTCTTT.

The V and J genes are TRBV29-1 and TRBJ2-3; D is perhaps TRBD2 (5 bases). The V gene's germline CDR1 is SQVTM and CDR2 ANQGSEA. The ends were cut back, 4 bases at V and 2 bases at J, with 13 bases in the middle. The CDR3 is 14 amino acids. The CDR3 loop reads CSVVGRGNTDTQYF. CDR3 in DNA: TGCAGCGTTGTAGGACGGGGAAACACAGATACGCAGTATTTT.

There are a few counts of this clone. The chain employs TRBV3-1 (or the pseudogene TRBV3-2) and TRBJ2-7, with 7 bases aligning to TRBD1. Germline CDR1 LGHDT, CDR2 YNNKEL (reference sequence). The CDR3 has 14 amino acids. With V trimmed by 4 bases and J by 2 bases, 5 bases remained unmatched. DNA of the CDR3: TGTGCCAGCAGCCTACGACAGGGCCCCTACGAGCAGTACTTC. It translates to CASSLRQGPYEQYF.

The V call is TRBV11-2, the J call TRBJ2-7; the D gene is possibly TRBD1 (6 bases). CDR1 is SGHAT, CDR2 FQNNGV, per germline. CDR3 length: 15 residues. Trimming cost V 1 base and J 2 bases, with 12 bases left between them. CDR3 amino acids: CASSLVQGHTYEQYF. The DNA of the CDR3 is TGTGCCAGCAGCTTAGTACAGGGTCACACCTACGAGCAGTACTTC.

This chain links TRBV6-2 or TRBV6-3 with TRBJ1-2; the D is unclear. The CDR3 runs 11 residues. The V gene lost 4 bases and the J gene lost 8 bases, with 8 bases spanning the gap. Germline loops: CDR1 MNHEY, CDR2 SVGEGT. CDR3 sequence (DNA): TGTGCCAGCAGTTCCATGGGCGGCTACACCTTC. This sequence encodes CASSSMGGYTF.

In nucleotides, the CDR3 is TGTGCCAGCAGTGAAACTCCGGGGGATGAGCAGTTCTTC. It translates to CASSETPGDEQFF. The rearrangement uses TRBV6-1 and TRBJ2-1, with D tentatively TRBD2 (6 bases). The germline gives CDR1 MNHNS, CDR2 SASEGT. The CDR3 consists of 13 residues. Trimming took off 2 bases at V and 8 bases at J, with 10 bases between the two ends.

The table lists this clone with a few counts. The J gene is TRBJ2-2, the V gene TRBV27; perhaps TRBD1 as D (6 bases). Trimming shortened V by 6 bases and J by 10 bases, and 15 bases separated the two germline ends. The V gene's germline CDR1 is MNHEY and CDR2 SMNVEV (reference sequence). This CDR3 has 13 amino acids. In nucleotides, the CDR3 is TGTGCCAGCAGGACAGGTTGGGGGTTGGAGCTGTTTTTT. Amino acids: CASRTGWGLELFF.